The rows below give T cell receptor beta chains drawn from one sample of a study of beta chain features in type 1 diabetes. The repertoire was sequenced with immunoSEQ multiplex PCR; TCRdb's copy has only in-frame clones and lacks some. The sample records around 500,000 clones, over 10% being singletons. Sequenced input: naive CD4+ T cells from blood. The receptors originated from a woman aged 18 to 35 in good health. Both conserved end residues are trimmed from each CDR3.

cdr3_length: 11
j_call: TRBJ1-2
v_call: TRBV30
cdr3_aa: AWRPDRNYGYT

cdr3_length: 13
j_call: TRBJ1-4
v_call: TRBV27
cdr3_aa: ASSLNWVANEKLF

cdr3_length: 11
j_call: TRBJ2-3
v_call: TRBV9
cdr3_aa: ASGQRPTDTQY

cdr3_length: 16
j_call: TRBJ2-7
v_call: TRBV15
cdr3_aa: ATSRKRYTSGSWNEQY

cdr3_length: 15
j_call: TRBJ1-6
v_call: TRBV4-1
cdr3_aa: ASSQDRRGQGTSPLH

cdr3_length: 11
j_call: TRBJ2-7
v_call: TRBV5-1
cdr3_aa: ASSLQGSYEQY

cdr3_length: 13
j_call: TRBJ2-3
v_call: TRBV30
cdr3_aa: AWRKRSAGTDTQY

cdr3_length: 12
j_call: TRBJ2-7
v_call: TRBV7-2
cdr3_aa: ASRDSGSSYEQY

cdr3_length: 11
j_call: TRBJ2-5
v_call: TRBV7-2
cdr3_aa: ASSPGLVETQY

cdr3_length: 9
j_call: TRBJ2-4
v_call: TRBV10-3
cdr3_aa: AISEGGIQY

cdr3_length: 12
j_call: TRBJ2-3
v_call: TRBV7-9
cdr3_aa: ASSSQDGTDTQY

cdr3_length: 11
j_call: TRBJ1-1
v_call: TRBV9
cdr3_aa: ASSPPYRTEAF

cdr3_length: 12
j_call: TRBJ1-3
v_call: TRBV25-1
cdr3_aa: ASSEQGSGNTIY

cdr3_length: 10
j_call: TRBJ1-2
v_call: TRBV23-1
cdr3_aa: ASSHTVQGYT

cdr3_length: 14
j_call: TRBJ2-1
v_call: TRBV4-3
cdr3_aa: ASSRSGPGGGNEQF

cdr3_length: 14
j_call: TRBJ2-2
v_call: TRBV4-1
cdr3_aa: ASSKGLVLNTGELF

cdr3_length: 10
j_call: TRBJ2-7
v_call: TRBV14
cdr3_aa: ASSSTSYEQY

cdr3_length: 12
j_call: TRBJ2-5
v_call: TRBV7-2
cdr3_aa: ASPVGDLQETQY

cdr3_length: 13
j_call: TRBJ2-2
v_call: TRBV7-2
cdr3_aa: ASSPRTGPAGELF

cdr3_length: 14
j_call: TRBJ2-4
v_call: TRBV25-1
cdr3_aa: ASSESRGSTKNIQY

cdr3_length: 12
j_call: TRBJ1-2
v_call: TRBV7-2
cdr3_aa: ASSSTQIVYGYT

cdr3_length: 13
j_call: TRBJ2-7
v_call: TRBV7-2
cdr3_aa: ASSFTSGRSYEQY

cdr3_length: 10
j_call: TRBJ1-2
v_call: TRBV5-4
cdr3_aa: ASRRFNYGYT

cdr3_length: 15
j_call: TRBJ1-5
v_call: TRBV7-3
cdr3_aa: ASSPPRFWGSNQPQH

cdr3_length: 12
j_call: TRBJ1-2
v_call: TRBV5-1
cdr3_aa: ASSPAGTVHGYT

cdr3_length: 12
j_call: TRBJ2-1
v_call: TRBV7-7
cdr3_aa: ASSPSGPYNEQF

cdr3_length: 10
j_call: TRBJ2-7
v_call: TRBV13
cdr3_aa: ASSSNIGEQY

cdr3_length: 13
j_call: TRBJ2-5
v_call: TRBV7-2
cdr3_aa: ASSLLGLLQETQY

cdr3_length: 11
j_call: TRBJ2-5
v_call: TRBV5-6
cdr3_aa: ASSLADQETQY

cdr3_length: 12
j_call: TRBJ2-3
v_call: TRBV7-2
cdr3_aa: ASSSRTGSDTQY

cdr3_length: 13
j_call: TRBJ2-7
v_call: TRBV7-2
cdr3_aa: ASSSGGTRGYEQY